These 32 T cell receptor beta chains came from one sample sequenced in a study of identical twins. TCRdb re-called the 5' RACE reads with MiXCR, one entry per CDR3 protein. This table has 500,000 to 650,000 distinct CDR3 sequences, 20% to 25% appearing once. This same sample was also part of a study on yellow fever vaccine responses in identical twins.

Input material: CD4+ T cells sorted from blood. The source is a woman aged 18-35 years in good health.

J is TRBJ2-2 and V is TRBV12-3 or TRBV12-4; perhaps TRBD2 as D (5 bases). The CDR3 extends over 15 amino acids. V dropped 7 bases and J dropped 5 bases, with 17 bases sitting between them. The CDR3 DNA reads TGTGCCAGCATCGGTGGTTGGAGGTGGACCGGGGAGCTGTTTTTT. This encodes CASIGGWRWTGELFF.

This clonotype appeared a few times. The chain uses TRBV28 and TRBJ1-1; possibly TRBD1 for D (5 bases). Germline V gives CDR1 MDHEN, CDR2 SYDVKM. With 0 bases removed from V and 11 bases from J, the gap between germline ends came to 22 bases. The CDR3 runs to 16 residues. The CDR3 reads CASSLWWQGETLIAFF. In DNA, the CDR3 is TGTGCCAGCAGTTTATGGTGGCAGGGAGAAACACTGATTGCTTTCTTT.

This clonotype was seen more than once but under ten times. V gene TRBV12-3 or TRBV12-4 combines with J gene TRBJ2-7; 10 bases agree with TRBD2. The CDR3 is 16 residues long. The V and J ends lost 5 bases and 0 bases, in that order; junction bases with no gene match: 7. CDR3 protein: CASSPGLAKSSYEQYF. The DNA of the CDR3 is TGTGCCAGCAGTCCGGGACTAGCGAAAAGCTCCTACGAGCAGTACTTC.

This clonotype was counted only a few times. The J gene is TRBJ1-5, the V gene TRBV28; no clear D. V was trimmed by 3 bases and J by 3 bases, leaving 9 bases between them. The CDR3 covers 14 residues. In germline, CDR1 is MDHEN, CDR2 SYDVKM. CDR3: CASSFGDNNQPQHF. CDR3 nucleotides: TGTGCCAGCAGTTTCGGCGACAACAATCAGCCCCAGCATTTT. Supplemented by reference TRBV28 and TRBJ1-5, the full variable domain reads DVKVTQSSRYLVKRTGEKVFLECVQDMDHENMFWYRQDPGLGLRLIYFSYDVKMKEKGDIPEGYSVSREKKERFSLILESASTNQTSMYLCASSFGDNNQPQHFGDGTRLSIL.

The chain carries TRBV4-1 and TRBJ2-4; either TRBD1 or TRBD2 may supply D (6 bases each). This CDR3 has 17 residues. CDR1 is MGHRA and CDR2 is YSYEKL in the germline V gene. Trimming took 3 bases from V and 3 from J, leaving 18 bases between them. Here the CDR3 reads CASSQVLIGGRKNIQYF. The CDR3 nucleotides read TGCGCCAGCAGCCAGGTGCTCATTGGGGGGCGCAAAAACATTCAGTACTTC.

The rearrangement links TRBV28 to TRBJ2-1; possible D gene TRBD2, 5 bases. The CDR3 spans 14 residues. Deletions cut 5 bases from V and 4 bases from J, with 12 bases between. In germline, CDR1 is MDHEN, CDR2 SYDVKM. The CDR3 sequence: CASSPGGKYNEQFF. CDR3 in DNA: TGTGCCAGCAGTCCAGGAGGCAAATACAATGAGCAGTTCTTC.

The chain employs TRBV12-3 or TRBV12-4 and TRBJ2-5, with a weak D call TRBD1 (6 bases). The CDR3 sequence is 14 residues long. V gave up 3 bases and J gave up 7 bases, with 15 bases separating them. Written as DNA, the CDR3 is TGTGCCAGCAGTTTGAGGGACACTCACCCGACCCAGTACTTC. As protein: CASSLRDTHPTQYF.

This clonotype was found once. The genes are TRBV12-3 or TRBV12-4 and TRBJ2-7; TRBD2 matches 9 bases. The J segment lost 6 bases and the V segment lost 1 base, leaving 4 bases of the junction unmatched. The length of the CDR3 is 14 residues. The CDR3 sequence is CASSLGGGRAEQYF. The CDR3 coding sequence is TGTGCCAGCAGTTTAGGAGGCGGGAGGGCCGAGCAGTACTTC.

There are a few counts of this clonotype. The chain joins TRBV5-1 to TRBJ2-7; 11 bases line up with TRBD1. Germline V gene data show CDR1 as SGHRS and CDR2 as YFSETQ. V lost 3 bases to trimming and J lost 4 bases; unmatched junction nucleotides: 6. The CDR3 loop spans 15 amino acids. CDR3 sequence reads: CASSSGQGATYEQYF. CDR3 coding DNA: TGCGCCAGCAGCTCAGGACAGGGGGCTACGTACGAGCAGTACTTC.

This clonotype was counted between two and nine times. The CDR3 DNA reads as TGCGCCAGCAGCTCCGTCCCGGGACAGGGAACCGGCGCTGAAGCTTTCTTT. Translating gives CASSSVPGQGTGAEAFF. The V gene is TRBV5-1, the J gene TRBJ1-1; the match to TRBD1 covers 9 bases. Trimming at V came to 3 bases and at J to 6 bases, leaving 15 bases not matched to a gene. Germline CDR1 is SGHRS and CDR2 is YFSETQ. The CDR3 consists of 17 residues. Looking up the rest from reference TRBV5-1 and TRBJ1-1 gives the full variable domain: KAGVTQTPRYLIKTRGQQVTLSCSPISGHRSVSWYQQTPGQGLQFLFEYFSETQRNKGNFPGRFSGRQFSNSRSEMNVSTLELGDSALYLCASSSVPGQGTGAEAFFGQGTRLTVV.

V usage is TRBV24-1 and J usage is TRBJ2-1; 10 bases line up with TRBD1. V was pared by 3 bases and J by 8 bases, with 9 bases of the junction left unmatched. The CDR3 spans 16 residues. The germline gives CDR1 KGHDR, CDR2 SFDVKD. The CDR3 sequence is CATSDPRDRGHDEQFF. CDR3 sequence (DNA): TGTGCCACCAGTGATCCCCGGGACAGGGGACACGATGAGCAGTTCTTC.

This clonotype was recorded at least ten times. This chain joins TRBV12-3 or TRBV12-4 and TRBJ2-3; D might be TRBD2 (6 bases). The CDR3 covers 12 residues. V was cut by 5 bases and J by 6 bases, with 9 bases left in between. The CDR3 is CASSGGLDTQYF. CDR3 DNA: TGTGCCAGCAGTGGGGGGTTGGATACGCAGTATTTT.

The rearrangement joins TRBV4-1 to TRBJ1-1; 9 bases align to TRBD1. Trimming cost V 5 bases and J 1 base; bases outside gene matches: 8. The germline gives CDR1 MGHRA, CDR2 YSYEKL. This CDR3 region has 16 residues. The CDR3 region has the DNA TGCGCCAGCAGCTCTCAAGGACAGGGGTGGAACACTGAAGCTTTCTTT. This encodes CASSSQGQGWNTEAFF.

This clonotype was found a few times. V is TRBV7-8 and J is TRBJ2-7; TRBD1 is a possible D gene (5 bases). Trimming took off 2 bases at V and 5 bases at J, with 16 bases between the two ends. CDR1 is SGHVS, CDR2 FQNEAQ, per germline. This CDR3 is built from 15 residues. The CDR3 nucleotides read TGTGCCAGCAGCTTAAATGGGCAGGGTAGGAACGAGCAGTACTTC. Translation: CASSLNGQGRNEQYF.

A few counts support this clonotype. This sequence joins TRBV12-3 or TRBV12-4 and TRBJ1-4, with a possible D match to TRBD1 (5 bases). This CDR3 has 14 residues. Trimming removed 7 bases from V and 4 bases from J, with 13 bases in between. The CDR3 DNA follows: TGTGCCAGCAACTTCGGGGGTATTAATGAAAAACTGTTTTTT. Translation: CASNFGGINEKLFF.

The V gene is TRBV20-1, the J gene TRBJ2-1; 11 positions match TRBD2. The CDR3 runs 15 residues. Losses at the gene ends were 4 bases for V and 7 bases for J; bases not matched to a gene: 9. Germline lookup yields CDR1 DFQATT and CDR2 SNEGSKA (reference sequence). The CDR3 protein is CSATRTSGLNNEQFF. CDR3 bases: TGCAGTGCTACCCGGACTAGCGGGCTTAATAATGAGCAGTTCTTC.

The chain has TRBV28 and TRBJ2-7, with TRBD1 identical over 8 bases. This CDR3 contains 14 residues. Germline-derived CDR1 and CDR2 are MDHEN and SYDVKM. V lost 6 bases, J lost 6 bases, and 10 bases stayed unmatched. CDR3 residues: CASRPTGQGGEQYF. The CDR3 bases are TGTGCCAGCAGACCAACTGGACAGGGAGGCGAGCAGTACTTC.

This clonotype was seen repeatedly, ten times or more. The chain recombines TRBV20-1 with TRBJ2-2, with D possibly TRBD2 on 6 matching bases. This CDR3 contains 15 residues. CDR1 and CDR2 from the germline V gene are DFQATT and SNEGSKA (reference sequence). V was cut by 0 bases and J by 7 bases, with 15 bases left in between. Written as DNA, the CDR3 is TGCAGTGCTAGAGATCTCAGGGCGCGGGGCGGGGAGCTGTTTTTT. Amino acids: CSARDLRARGGELFF.

The chain recombines TRBV18 with TRBJ2-3, with a tentative D call TRBD1 (6 bases). V was pared by 0 bases and J by 4 bases, with 17 bases between. Germline V gene lookup returns CDR1 KGHSH and CDR2 LQKENI. This CDR3 has 17 amino acids. The CDR3 nucleotides are TGTGCCAGCTCACCACCTACAGGGACAAAGAGCGCAGATACGCAGTATTTT. The encoded protein is CASSPPTGTKSADTQYF.

The genes are TRBV12-3 or TRBV12-4 and TRBJ2-1; 8 positions match TRBD1. J lost 6 bases, V lost 5 bases, and 9 bases had no gene match. The length of the CDR3 is 15 residues. The CDR3 nucleotides read TGTGCCAGCAGTCGTGACACTACAGGGGGCAATGAGCAGTTCTTC. Translating gives CASSRDTTGGNEQFF.

CDR3 region: CSVRTSSYNEQFF. The CDR3 coding sequence is TGCAGCGTTCGTACAAGCTCCTACAATGAGCAGTTCTTC. J is TRBJ2-1 and V is TRBV29-1; D is unresolved. Trimming cost V 5 bases and J 0 bases, with 8 bases left between them. The CDR3 extends over 13 amino acids. The germline CDR1 and CDR2 sequences are SQVTM and ANQGSEA.

The chain has TRBV6-1 and TRBJ2-5; 10 positions agree with TRBD1. The V gene end was trimmed by 4 bases and the J gene end by 7 bases; junction bases not matched to a gene: 9. The CDR3 covers 15 residues. The germline V gene encodes CDR1 MNHNS and CDR2 SASEGT. CDR3 protein: CASSAETGGAVTQYF. CDR3 nucleotide sequence: TGTGCCAGCAGTGCCGAGACAGGGGGCGCGGTGACCCAGTACTTC.

The table lists this clonotype with many counts. One end of the junction is discordant with germline, which a read error may explain. The CDR3 sequence is CASSLGGLTDTQYF. CDR3 nucleotide sequence: TGTGCCAGCAGCTTAGGGGGACTGACAGATACGCAGTATTTT. The J gene is TRBJ2-3, the V gene TRBV5-1, with D possibly being TRBD1 or TRBD2 (6 bases each). Per the germline V gene, CDR1 is SGHRS and CDR2 is YFSETQ. This CDR3 spans 14 amino acids. Drawing the rest from reference TRBV5-1 and TRBJ2-3, the complete variable domain is KAGVTQTPRYLIKTRGQQVTLSCSPISGHRSVSWYQQTPGQGLQFLFEYFSETQRNKGNFPGRFSGRQFSNSRSEMNVSTLELGDSALYLCASSLGGLTDTQYFGPGTRLTVL.

The genes are TRBV7-9 and TRBJ1-1, with TRBD1 matching 8 bases. In germline, CDR1 is SEHNR, CDR2 FQNEAQ (reference sequence). The CDR3 totals 16 residues. V shed 4 bases, J shed 4 bases, and the junction held 11 bases outside the gene matches. CDR3 in amino acids: CASSSSQGARSTEAFF. The DNA of the CDR3 is TGTGCCAGCAGCTCTAGCCAGGGGGCGCGTAGCACTGAAGCTTTCTTT.

This chain uses TRBV4-1 with TRBJ1-5; 9 bases match TRBD1. Germline V CDR1 and CDR2: MGHRA, YSYEKL. V shed 2 bases, J shed 9 bases, and the junction held 11 bases outside the gene matches. The CDR3 totals 16 residues. The CDR3 coding sequence is TGCGCCAGCAGCCAATCGGGACAGGGCTCCTCCGGGCCCCAGCATTTT. This gives the protein CASSQSGQGSSGPQHF.

This clonotype was seen only a few times. This chain joins TRBV20-1 and TRBJ2-5; no definite D call. The CDR3 consists of 13 residues. Germline V lookup: CDR1 DFQATT, CDR2 SNEGSKA (reference sequence). V lost 0 bases and J lost 5, with 10 bases in between. The DNA for the CDR3 is TGCAGTGCTAGAGATTCCCGGATTGAGACCCAGTACTTC. Residues: CSARDSRIETQYF.

This clonotype came up many times. The chain links TRBV12-3 or TRBV12-4 to TRBJ2-2; D remains ambiguous. V was shortened by 5 bases and J by 7 bases, with 11 bases between the two germline ends. The CDR3 is made up of 13 amino acids. CDR3 sequence reads: CASSQPLGGELFF. The CDR3 DNA reads TGTGCCAGCAGTCAACCGTTAGGCGGGGAGCTGTTTTTT.

This clonotype was detected a few times. The chain couples TRBV6-1 to TRBJ1-1; a possible D gene is TRBD1 (5 bases). CDR1 is MNHNS and CDR2 is SASEGT in the germline V gene. V lost 2 bases and J 9 bases, leaving 13 bases between the germline ends. This CDR3 contains 13 residues. The CDR3 loop is CASSERAGTQAFF. Here the CDR3 DNA reads TGTGCCAGCAGTGAAAGGGCAGGGACCCAAGCTTTCTTT.

In this sample, this clonotype turned up a few times. The chain employs TRBV12-3 or TRBV12-4 and TRBJ2-1; no reliable D call. The CDR3 has 12 amino acids. V lost 2 bases, J lost 6 bases, and 5 bases lay in between. The CDR3 DNA follows: TGTGCCAGCAGTTTAAACTCCAATGAGCAGTTCTTC. Its translation is CASSLNSNEQFF.

This sequence joins TRBV12-3 or TRBV12-4 and TRBJ1-1; 7 positions match TRBD1. The CDR3 totals 15 residues. Trimming took 6 bases from V and 10 from J; bases not matched to a gene: 17. Written as DNA, the CDR3 is TGTGCCAGCAGACCCGACAGGGTCTTATCTACGGGAGCTTTCTTT. Amino acid sequence: CASRPDRVLSTGAFF.

V usage is TRBV20-1 and J usage is TRBJ2-5, with D possibly being TRBD2 (5 bases). The CDR3 is 13 residues long. Germline CDR1 and CDR2: DFQATT and SNEGSKA (reference sequence). V was clipped by 3 bases and J by 5 bases, with 13 bases between them. The CDR3 region is CSARSLAGETQYF. In DNA, the CDR3 is TGCAGTGCTAGGTCCCTAGCCGGGGAGACCCAGTACTTC.

V is TRBV11-2 and J is TRBJ2-5; 8 bases line up with TRBD1. Germline V gives CDR1 SGHAT, CDR2 FQNNGV. V lost 4 bases to trimming and J lost 4 bases; unmatched junction nucleotides: 8. This CDR3 spans 15 amino acids. The CDR3 here is CASSSQRTGRETQYF. For the CDR3, the DNA is TGTGCCAGCAGCTCCCAAAGGACAGGGCGAGAGACCCAGTACTTC.